These 3 T cell receptor beta chains originate from one sample sequenced in a study of siplizumab effects on memory and regulatory T cells. Profiled with immunoSEQ multiplex PCR; TCRdb holds only in-frame clones, not every one. The sample contains about 100,000 clones, 80% to 95% of which appear only once. Sequencing was performed on CD4+ T cells sorted from blood. These receptor sequences come from a human donor in good health. Some clones in this sample may be carry-over from other donors' samples.

The V call is TRBV5-1, the J call TRBJ2-3; TRBD2 is a possible D gene (6 bases). The germline V gene encodes CDR1 SGHRS and CDR2 YFSETQ. V dropped 5 bases and J dropped 1 base, with 14 bases sitting between them. CDR3 length equals 15 residues. This CDR3 reads CASSYLVAGTDTQYF. The CDR3 DNA sequence: TGCGCCAGCAGTTACTTAGTAGCGGGCACAGATACGCAGTATTTT.

This chain connects TRBV6-5 to TRBJ1-3, with D possibly being TRBD1 (6 bases). This CDR3 spans 15 amino acids. Germline V CDR1 and CDR2: MNHEY, SVGAGI. Trimming removed 0 bases from V and 4 bases from J, with 10 bases in between. The CDR3 DNA reads as TGTGCCAGCAGTTACTCGGGGGGGCTCGGAAACACCATATATTTT. This codes for CASSYSGGLGNTIYF.

The J gene is TRBJ2-7, the V gene TRBV10-3, with D tentatively TRBD1 or TRBD2 (7 bases each). The CDR3 spans 15 residues. Germline CDR1 and CDR2: ENHRY and SYGVKD. V was clipped by 10 bases and J by 2 bases, with 21 bases between them. CDR3 nucleotides: TGTGCCACCGAAATTACAGGGGAGGGGACCTACGAGCAGTACTTC. The encoded protein is CATEITGEGTYEQYF.